This record looks at one T cell receptor (beta chain) sequence and its context. Antigen specificity is unknown. Clones were sequenced by immunoSEQ multiplex PCR, and TCRdb holds only the in-frame ones, with some missing. The table shows 25,000 to 35,000 clones, with 80% to 90% occurring only once. This sample stems from a study of T cells in localized non-small cell lung cancer. Trimming shortened V by 3 bases and J by 2 bases, and 20 bases separated the two germline ends. This CDR3 contains 17 residues. From germline, CDR1 is SGHVS and CDR2 FQNEAQ. Findings and limits, study-wide: Highest T cell clonality was seen in uninvolved adjacent lung, surpassing that measured in tumor. Heterogeneity is still possible, as just one tumor region was sequenced.

The chain has TRBV7-8 and TRBJ2-7; D call uncertain. The source material was peripheral blood, sampled before any cancer treatment. The TCR originated in a woman aged 35 to 75 with stage I lung adenocarcinoma. The chain's CDR3 is CASSFVRSRNQAYEQYF. In DNA form, the CDR3 reads TGTGCCAGCAGCTTTGTGCGGTCCAGGAACCAAGCCTACGAGCAGTACTTC.